This entry lists 20 T cell receptor beta chains sequenced from one sample in a study of control samples from healthy donors and cancer patients. Clones were sequenced by immunoSEQ multiplex PCR, and TCRdb holds only the in-frame ones, with some missing. The sample contains over 10,000 clones, about 92% of which appear only once. What was sequenced was PBMCs. All receptors come from a man at least 80 years old with lung cancer.

This chain uses TRBV5-6 with TRBJ1-1; 7 nucleotides line up with TRBD1. The V segment lost 7 bases and the J segment 4 bases; nucleotides outside the gene matches: 10. Germline values: CDR1 SGHDT, CDR2 YYEEEE. The CDR3 totals 14 residues. The CDR3 bases are TGTGCCAGCGGGGTGAAGGGGGCGGTCACTGAAGCTTTCTTT. Translated, it gives CASGVKGAVTEAFF.

The gene calls are TRBV18 and TRBJ1-4; TRBD1 is a possible D gene (5 bases). The CDR3 consists of 16 residues. V was trimmed by 0 bases and J by 7 bases, leaving 15 bases between them. Germline V gene lookup returns CDR1 KGHSH and CDR2 LQKENI. The DNA for the CDR3 is TGTGCCAGCTCACCACCTCCATGGGGCGCAGGTGAAAAACTGTTTTTT. Amino acids: CASSPPPWGAGEKLFF. Filled out from reference TRBV18 and TRBJ1-4, the complete variable domain reads NAGVMQNPRHLVRRRGQEARLRCSPMKGHSHVYWYRQLPEEGLKFMVYLQKENIIDESGMPKERFSAEFPKEGPSILRIQQVVRGDSAAYFCASSPPPWGAGEKLFFGSGTQLSVL.

This clone occurred once. The chain uses TRBV7-7 and TRBJ2-5; D may be TRBD2 (5 bases). Trimming removed 0 bases at V and 4 bases at J, with 21 bases between. Germline values: CDR1 SSHAT, CDR2 FNYEAQ (reference sequence). The CDR3 has 18 residues. The CDR3 region is CASSLAPGGLNQAETQYF. The CDR3 bases are TGTGCCAGCAGCTTAGCTCCAGGAGGACTCAATCAAGCAGAGACCCAGTACTTC.

This rearrangement joins TRBV15 to TRBJ2-2; either TRBD1 or TRBD2 may fit D (6 bases each). Germline V gene lookup returns CDR1 LNHNV and CDR2 YYDKDF (reference sequence). There are 18 residues in the CDR3. The V end lost 3 bases, the J end lost 4 bases, and 21 bases lay between the germline ends. The CDR3 sequence: CATSSALDSGGGTGELFF. CDR3 nucleotide sequence: TGTGCCACCAGCAGTGCCCTGGACAGCGGAGGGGGCACCGGGGAGCTGTTTTTT.

This rearrangement joins TRBV6-5 to TRBJ2-7; TRBD2 aligns across 8 bases. V was clipped by 5 bases and J by 0 bases; unmatched bases: 6. The CDR3 has 15 residues. CDR1 is MNHEY and CDR2 is SVGAGI in the germline V gene. CDR3 coding DNA: TGTGCCAGCAGTCCCCGGGGGGGGAGCTCCTACGAGCAGTACGTC. Amino acid sequence: CASSPRGGSSYEQYV.

Only a few counts were recorded for this clone. The chain employs TRBV6-5 and TRBJ2-2; D is uncertain. The CDR3 contains 14 residues. V was pared by 3 bases and J by 4 bases, with 9 bases between. Germline CDR1 MNHEY, CDR2 SVGAGI. The CDR3 sequence is CASSYDSGTGELFF. The CDR3 bases are TGTGCCAGCAGTTATGATTCCGGCACCGGGGAGCTGTTTTTT.

The rearrangement links TRBV9 to TRBJ1-1, with unresolved D. Germline-derived CDR1 and CDR2 are SGDLS and YYNGEE. The CDR3 length is 13 residues. The V gene lost 0 bases and the J gene lost 12 bases, with 15 bases spanning the gap. The CDR3 region is CASSVEDGLRPFF. The CDR3 nucleotides are TGTGCCAGCAGCGTAGAGGACGGACTCCGGCCTTTCTTT. The whole variable domain, filled in from reference TRBV9 and TRBJ1-1, reads DSGVTQTPKHLITATGQRVTLRCSPRSGDLSVYWYQQSLDQGLQFLIQYYNGEERAKGNILERFSAQQFPDLHSELNLSSLELGDSALYFCASSVEDGLRPFFGQGTRLTVV.

This chain joins TRBV10-2 and TRBJ1-2; 11 nucleotides align to TRBD1. Germline V gives CDR1 WSHSY, CDR2 SAAADI. J gave up 2 bases and V 4 bases, and 3 bases lay outside the gene matches. CDR3 length: 15 amino acids. CDR3: CASSGRTGGNYGYTF. As DNA, the CDR3 is TGCGCCAGCAGTGGGCGGACAGGGGGCAACTATGGCTACACCTTC.

Here the CDR3 reads CAISESITGLAGATDTQYF. DNA for the CDR3: TGTGCCATCAGTGAGTCGATTACAGGACTAGCGGGGGCCACAGATACGCAGTATTTT. The chain joins TRBV10-3 to TRBJ2-3, with 13 bases identical to TRBD2. Germline V gene lookup returns CDR1 ENHRY and CDR2 SYGVKD. CDR3 length equals 19 residues. J was trimmed by 2 bases and V by 0 bases; bases with no gene match: 8.

This clone was picked up one time. The chain couples TRBV6-1 to TRBJ1-6; TRBD1 matches 11 bases. The CDR3 spans 16 residues. From germline, CDR1 is MNHNS and CDR2 SASEGT. V lost 4 bases, J lost 9 bases, and 8 bases stayed unmatched. In DNA form, the CDR3 reads TGTGCCAGCAGTGTGGGGACAGGGGGTGACGGTTCACCCCTCCACTTT. This encodes CASSVGTGGDGSPLHF.

The CDR3 protein is CASSQEGQYNEQFF. CDR3 bases: TGTGCCAGCAGCCAAGAGGGACAGTACAATGAGCAGTTCTTC. The V gene is TRBV3-1 (or the pseudogene TRBV3-2), the J gene TRBJ2-1; 7 nucleotides line up with TRBD1. Looked up from germline, CDR1 is LGHDT and CDR2 is YNNKEL (reference sequence). V gave up 0 bases and J gave up 4 bases; unmatched junction bases: 0. CDR3 length: 14 residues.

The chain employs TRBV7-3 and TRBJ2-5, with 7 bases that match TRBD1. The germline CDR1 and CDR2 sequences are SGHTA and FQGTGA. J lost 4 bases, V lost 3 bases, and 8 bases had no gene match. There are 15 residues in the CDR3. CDR3 sequence: CASSFAPDRVETQYF. In nucleotides, the CDR3 is TGTGCCAGCAGCTTCGCTCCCGACAGGGTAGAGACCCAGTACTTC.

This sequence joins TRBV27 and TRBJ1-1; maybe TRBD1 (6 bases). Between the trimmed V and J ends, which lost 1 base and 2 bases, there was a span of 8 bases. CDR1 and CDR2 (germline): MNHEY, SMNVEV (reference sequence). This CDR3 has 14 residues. CDR3 DNA: TGTGCCAGCAGTTTATTCAGGGGTAACACTGAAGCTTTCTTT. This gives the protein CASSLFRGNTEAFF.

The chain joins TRBV5-1 to TRBJ2-1; no reliable D call. Germline-derived CDR1 and CDR2 are SGHRS and YFSETQ. Trimming removed 4 bases at V and 2 bases at J, with 13 bases between. This CDR3 is built from 15 residues. In DNA form, the CDR3 reads TGCGCCAGCAGCCGCACGGGCCCCCCCTACAATGAGCAGTTCTTC. Translation gives CASSRTGPPYNEQFF.

The chain has TRBV2 and TRBJ1-5; 10 bases agree with TRBD1. The germline V gene encodes CDR1 SNHLY and CDR2 FYNNEI. The CDR3 covers 15 residues. V lost 3 bases to trimming and J lost 4 bases; unmatched junction nucleotides: 3. The DNA of the CDR3 is TGTGCCAGCAGTGACCGGACAGGGGGGAATCAGCCCCAGCATTTT. Amino acid sequence: CASSDRTGGNQPQHF.

This chain joins TRBV2 and TRBJ2-1, with TRBD1 identical over 7 bases. The CDR3 extends over 14 amino acids. The germline CDR1 and CDR2 sequences are SNHLY and FYNNEI. V lost 3 bases to trimming and J lost 8 bases; unmatched junction nucleotides: 7. The CDR3 region is CASSDGRGSDEQFF. The CDR3, as DNA: TGTGCCAGCAGTGATGGCAGGGGGAGTGATGAGCAGTTCTTC. Variable domain in full (rest from reference TRBV2 and TRBJ2-1): EPEVTQTPSHQVTQMGQEVILRCVPISNHLYFYWYRQILGQKVEFLVSFYNNEISEKSEIFDDQFSVERPDGSNFTLKIRSTKLEDSAMYFCASSDGRGSDEQFFGPGTRLTVL.

The table lists this clone with a few counts. The chain employs TRBV5-1 and TRBJ2-1; 7 nucleotides line up with TRBD1. Germline V lookup: CDR1 SGHRS, CDR2 YFSETQ. Trimming removed 0 bases from V and 0 bases from J; junction bases left unmatched: 3. CDR3 size: 16 residues. This CDR3 reads CASSLAGTASYNEQFF. The CDR3 coding sequence is TGCGCCAGCAGCTTGGCCGGGACAGCCTCCTACAATGAGCAGTTCTTC. Together with reference TRBV5-1 and TRBJ2-1, the CDR3 gives the full variable domain: KAGVTQTPRYLIKTRGQQVTLSCSPISGHRSVSWYQQTPGQGLQFLFEYFSETQRNKGNFPGRFSGRQFSNSRSEMNVSTLELGDSALYLCASSLAGTASYNEQFFGPGTRLTVL.

The V call is TRBV7-9, the J call TRBJ1-6; D gene unclear. V was cut by 3 bases and J by 8 bases, with 5 bases left in between. CDR1 SEHNR and CDR2 FQNEAQ come from the germline V gene (reference sequence). The CDR3 covers 12 residues. Written as DNA, the CDR3 is TGTGCCAGCAGCTTGTCGGATTCACCCCTCCACTTT. Protein product: CASSLSDSPLHF. The full variable domain, with the rest looked up from reference TRBV7-9 and TRBJ1-6, is DTGVSQNPRHKITKRGQNVTFRCDPISEHNRLYWYRQTLGQGPEFLTYFQNEAQLEKSRLLSDRFSAERPKGSFSTLEIQRTEQGDSAMYLCASSLSDSPLHFGNGTRLTVT.

V is TRBV1 and J is TRBJ1-2. TRBV1 is described as a pseudogene. The CDR3 is 18 amino acids. CDR3 residues: CTSSQVRLRGVGISGYTF. For the CDR3, the DNA is TGCACCAGCAGCCAAGTAAGACTGCGAGGGGTCGGTATAAGTGGCTACACCTTC.

The gene calls are TRBV7-6 and TRBJ2-5, with 12 bases aligning to TRBD2. Trimming at V came to 2 bases and at J to 0 bases, leaving 1 base not matched to a gene. The germline gives CDR1 SGHVS, CDR2 FNYEAQ. The CDR3 sequence is 16 residues long. The CDR3 loop is CASSLRLAGDQETQYF. CDR3 DNA: TGTGCCAGCAGCTTACGACTAGCGGGGGACCAAGAGACCCAGTACTTC.